The 19 T cell receptor beta chains below come from one sample, sequenced in a study of T cell responses to AZD1222 COVID-19 vaccine. Libraries were prepared by immunoSEQ multiplex PCR; TCRdb keeps only in-frame clonotypes and omits some of them. The repertoire holds about 120,000 clones, with around nine tenths as singletons. This specimen consisted of peripheral blood, obtained on day 0 of AZD1222 vaccination. The origin of the receptors is an adult in good health.

In its sample, this clone was seen once. The chain is built from TRBV6-5 and TRBJ2-2; no firm D call. CDR1 and CDR2 (germline): MNHEY, SVGAGI. V was shortened by 8 bases and J by 1 base, with 5 bases between the two germline ends. The CDR3 length is 12 residues. In nucleotides, the CDR3 is TGTGCCAGCCACAGGAACACCGGGGAGCTGTTTTTT. Residues: CASHRNTGELFF.

The chain links TRBV5-4 to TRBJ1-2, with 8 bases aligning to TRBD1. The CDR3 is made up of 13 amino acids. Germline CDR1 SGHNT, CDR2 YYREEE (reference sequence). After removal of 4 bases from V and 4 bases from J, the junction contained 3 bases not matched to a gene. CDR3 coding DNA: TGTGCCAGCAGCGATACAGGGGGCTATGGCTACACCTTC. Protein: CASSDTGGYGYTF.

V is TRBV28 and J is TRBJ1-6; D perhaps matches TRBD1 (5 bases). The germline V gene encodes CDR1 MDHEN and CDR2 SYDVKM. The CDR3 has 13 residues. V lost 11 bases and J lost 7, with 15 bases in between. The CDR3 DNA reads TGTGCCGGCTCAGGGACGCACAATTCACCCCTCCACTTT. Its protein is CAGSGTHNSPLHF.

The CDR3 here is CASSVGLRAHSGNTIYF. The DNA of the CDR3 is TGTGCCAGCAGCGTGGGCCTGAGGGCCCACTCTGGAAACACCATATATTTT. The chain couples TRBV9 to TRBJ1-3; D call uncertain. Trimming cost V 2 bases and J 0 bases, with 15 bases left between them. Germline V gene sequence: CDR1 SGDLS, CDR2 YYNGEE. The length of the CDR3 is 17 residues.

The rearrangement links TRBV28 to TRBJ2-3, with TRBD1 as a possible D gene (5 bases). This CDR3 has 15 residues. V was cut by 5 bases and J by 0 bases, with 12 bases left in between. Germline loops: CDR1 MDHEN, CDR2 SYDVKM. The CDR3 sequence is CASSPRQTSTDTQYF. CDR3 coding DNA: TGTGCCAGCAGTCCAAGACAGACTAGCACAGATACGCAGTATTTT.

The rearrangement joins TRBV6-5 to TRBJ2-7; D unclear. V was trimmed by 5 bases and J by 3 bases, leaving 11 bases between them. The CDR3 contains 13 residues. Germline V gives CDR1 MNHEY, CDR2 SVGAGI. CDR3 nucleotides: TGTGCCAGCAGTAAACCCATGGGCTACGAGCAGTACTTC. It translates to CASSKPMGYEQYF.

Concerning this clone: A read error may produce the germline difference seen at one junction end. This chain uses TRBV2 with TRBJ2-3, with 14 bases that match TRBD2. Looked up from germline, CDR1 is SNHLY and CDR2 is FYNNEI. This CDR3 contains 19 residues. The DNA for the CDR3 is TGTGCCAGCAGCGAAGAGGGACTAGCGGGAGAACTTAGCACAGATACGCAGTATTTT. Its protein product is CASSEEGLAGELSTDTQYF.

The chain combines TRBV7-8 with TRBJ1-6; D not resolved. Germline loops: CDR1 SGHVS, CDR2 FQNEAQ. The V and J ends lost 2 bases and 7 bases respectively, with 18 bases between them. The CDR3 is made up of 17 amino acids. The CDR3 region is CASSLPQDGVDNSPLHF. The CDR3, as DNA: TGTGCCAGCAGCTTACCTCAGGACGGAGTTGACAATTCACCCCTCCACTTT.

The V gene is TRBV27, the J gene TRBJ2-3; D is uncertain. The CDR3 loop spans 13 amino acids. The V end lost 1 base, the J end lost 1 base, and 3 bases lay between the germline ends. The germline gives CDR1 MNHEY, CDR2 SMNVEV (reference sequence). This chain's CDR3 is CASSLWGTDTQYF. In DNA, the CDR3 is TGTGCCAGCAGTTTATGGGGCACAGATACGCAGTATTTT.

CDR3 bases: TGTGCCAGCAGCGTTGACGGGAACACTGAAGCTTTCTTT. Translating it yields CASSVDGNTEAFF. This rearrangement joins TRBV7-2 to TRBJ1-1; D gene uncertain. Trimming removed 5 bases from V and 1 base from J, with 8 bases in between. This CDR3 spans 13 amino acids. Looked up from germline, CDR1 is SGHTA and CDR2 is FQGNSA.

The CDR3, as DNA: TGTGCCAGTAGTAAGGGAGGACTAGCGTACGAGCAGTACTTC. Translating gives CASSKGGLAYEQYF. This chain joins TRBV19 and TRBJ2-7, with 9 bases identical to TRBD2. Germline V CDR1 and CDR2: LNHDA, SQIVND (reference sequence). The CDR3 loop spans 14 amino acids. V trimming: 4 bases; J trimming: 4 bases; junction bases outside the gene matches: 5.

The rearrangement joins TRBV15 to TRBJ1-5; D not resolved. Trimming removed 8 bases at V and 4 bases at J, with 12 bases between. CDR1 is LNHNV and CDR2 is YYDKDF in the germline V gene (reference sequence). The CDR3 contains 13 residues. DNA for the CDR3: TGTGCCACCTCACTGGGCAGGAATCAGCCCCAGCATTTT. This translates into CATSLGRNQPQHF.

The chain uses TRBV4-2 and TRBJ1-1; 7 positions match TRBD1. Germline V gives CDR1 LGHNA, CDR2 YNFKEQ. The CDR3 has 18 residues. The J segment lost 1 base and the V segment lost 0 bases, leaving 11 bases of the junction unmatched. The CDR3 coding sequence is TGTGCCAGCAGCCAAGAGCCCCCCGGGACAGCCTGGAACACTGAAGCTTTCTTT. Residues: CASSQEPPGTAWNTEAFF.

The chain is built from TRBV2 and TRBJ1-1; D may be TRBD1 (5 bases). The V end lost 4 bases, the J end lost 4 bases, and 13 bases lay between the germline ends. Germline loops: CDR1 SNHLY, CDR2 FYNNEI. The CDR3 totals 14 residues. This CDR3 reads CASSVIDGGTEAFF. CDR3 nucleotides: TGTGCCAGCAGTGTAATCGACGGGGGCACTGAAGCTTTCTTT.

The CDR3 coding sequence is TGTGCCAGCAGCCAAGCGGGGGGCGGAGGTGAAAAACTGTTTTTT. It encodes CASSQAGGGGEKLFF. The rearrangement uses TRBV3-1 (or the pseudogene TRBV3-2) and TRBJ1-4; TRBD1 might be the D (6 bases). CDR3 length: 15 residues. Trimming removed 1 base at V and 7 bases at J, with 13 bases between. Germline V gene sequence: CDR1 LGHDT, CDR2 YNNKEL (reference sequence).

CDR3 DNA sequence: TGTGCCAGTAGTATAGGAAAAGGGGGATACGGGGAGCTGTTTTTT. It yields the protein CASSIGKGGYGELFF. The gene calls are TRBV19 and TRBJ2-2; tentative D call: TRBD1 (6 bases). This CDR3 has 15 amino acids. Trimming removed 1 base at V and 7 bases at J, with 13 bases between. Germline CDR1 and CDR2: LNHDA and SQIVND (reference sequence). Based on the CDR3 plus reference TRBV19 and TRBJ2-2, the full variable domain is DGGITQSPKYLFRKEGQNVTLSCEQNLNHDAMYWYRQDPGQGLRLIYYSQIVNDFQKGDIAEGYSVSREKKESFPLTVTSAQKNPTAFYLCASSIGKGGYGELFFGEGSRLTVL.

DNA for the CDR3: TGTGCCAGCTCACCGACCGGACAGGGAACGTATGGCTACACCTTC. Translated: CASSPTGQGTYGYTF. The rearrangement links TRBV18 to TRBJ1-2; 8 bases agree with TRBD1. The CDR3 length is 15 residues. CDR1 and CDR2 from the germline V gene are KGHSH and LQKENI. With 3 bases clipped from V and 5 bases from J, the junction kept 8 bases outside the gene matches.

The chain has TRBV9 and TRBJ2-2; 9 nucleotides align to TRBD1. After removal of 1 base from V and 7 bases from J, the junction contained 5 bases not matched to a gene. Germline CDR1 SGDLS, CDR2 YYNGEE. This CDR3 has 15 residues. The CDR3 spells CASSVRGQGYGELFF. CDR3 nucleotides: TGTGCCAGCAGCGTACGGGGACAGGGTTACGGGGAGCTGTTTTTT.

V and J are TRBV27 and TRBJ1-4, with D perhaps matching TRBD1 (5 bases). The CDR3 length is 17 residues. Germline assignment: CDR1 MNHEY and CDR2 SMNVEV (reference sequence). With 1 base removed from V and 4 bases from J, the gap between germline ends came to 16 bases. CDR3: CASSLFWRGANNEKLFF. CDR3 DNA sequence: TGTGCCAGCAGTTTATTTTGGCGGGGCGCGAATAATGAAAAACTGTTTTTT.